These T cell receptor beta chains were read from a single sample in a study of cytomegalovirus exposure and HLA in healthy donors. Profiling relied on immunoSEQ multiplex PCR, and the TCRdb table lists in-frame clones only, not all of them. The sample includes 100,000 to 130,000 clones, about 74% of them seen just once. Sequenced: PBMCs. Receptors originate from a woman in her forties in good health and CMV-seropositive. The CDR3 runs from the conserved cysteine through the conserved F or W. The D gene is left open where the match is weak. For some rows the clone size is stated as once, few or many, or as a class when expanded; others skip it.

>NA|TRBV11-2|few|TRBJ2-5
CASSSTAGLKETQYF
TGTGCCAGCAGCTCGACCGCGGGACTTAAAGAGACCCAGTACTTC
>TRBD1|TRBV6-5|once|TRBJ1-2
CASRQGGTNYGYTF
TGTGCCAGCAGACAGGGGGGGACTAACTATGGCTACACCTTC
>TRBD1|TRBV30|few|TRBJ1-5
CAWRQGASNQPQHF
TGTGCCTGGAGACAGGGGGCGTCAAATCAGCCCCAGCATTTT
>TRBD2|TRBV4-2|NA|TRBJ2-3
CASSPMTSGEVDTQYF
TGTGCCAGCAGCCCCATGACTAGCGGGGAGGTAGATACGCAGTATTTT
>TRBD1|TRBV5-4|NA|TRBJ2-7
CASSLAMGTGIYEQYF
TGTGCCAGCAGCTTGGCGATGGGGACAGGGATCTACGAGCAGTACTTC
>TRBD1|TRBV5-6|NA|TRBJ1-2
CASRGTGTTYGYTF
TGTGCCAGCAGGGGGACAGGGACCACCTATGGCTACACCTTC
>TRBD1|TRBV4-1|NA|TRBJ1-2
CASSPDRDYGYTF
TGCGCCAGCAGCCCAGACAGGGACTATGGCTACACCTTC
>TRBD2|TRBV7-9|NA|TRBJ2-3
CASNTGGARGYTDTQYF
TGTGCCAGCAATACGGGGGGGGCGAGGGGGTACACAGATACGCAGTATTTT
>NA|TRBV18|NA|TRBJ1-2
CASSPTGSDGYTF
TGTGCCAGCTCACCGACGGGGAGCGATGGCTACACCTTC
>TRBD1|TRBV15|NA|TRBJ1-2
CATSRGGQGSGYTF
TGTGCCACCAGCAGAGGAGGACAGGGGAGTGGCTACACCTTC
>TRBD2|TRBV7-7|few|TRBJ2-7
CASSSGLGQSYEQYF
TGTGCTAGCAGCTCCGGACTAGGCCAATCCTACGAGCAGTACTTC
>NA|TRBV5-5|NA|TRBJ1-1
CASSPGGWPEAFF
TGTGCCAGCAGCCCTGGGGGGTGGCCTGAAGCTTTCTTT
>NA|TRBV5-1|NA|TRBJ1-1
CASSLDLGRWDTEAFF
TGCGCCAGCAGCTTGGATCTAGGGAGATGGGACACTGAAGCTTTCTTT
>TRBD2|TRBV19|NA|TRBJ2-3
CASSATSGGGYTQYF
TGTGCCAGTAGCGCGACTAGCGGGGGCGGATATACGCAGTATTTT
>NA|TRBV6-6|NA|TRBJ1-1
CASSFPGQNTEAFF
TGTGCCAGCAGTTTCCCGGGACAGAACACTGAAGCTTTCTTT
>NA|TRBV5-8|NA|TRBJ1-1
CASRTTAGRGEAFF
TGTGCCAGCAGGACAACAGCGGGCCGGGGGGAAGCTTTCTTT
>NA|TRBV19|NA|TRBJ1-1
CASTPREVRVNTEAFF
TGTGCCAGTACCCCGAGGGAGGTTAGGGTGAACACTGAAGCTTTCTTT